This is a list of T cell receptor beta chains from one sample in a study of blood T cells in healthy people across ages. TCRdb itself ran the 5' RACE reads through MiXCR, one entry per CDR3 protein. The sample holds approximately 850,000 distinct CDR3 sequences, over 45% seen once. The sample comprised blood. The receptors here all came from a man aged 30-40 years in good health. Each CDR3 is given with its conserved first and last residue. The order of the fields is J gene, V gene, CDR3 protein.

TRBJ2-5 TRBV6-5 CASSPTGGRARGQYF
TRBJ2-3 TRBV11-2 CASSLNRAVGTDTQYF
TRBJ1-1 TRBV20-1 CSALRTANTEAFF
TRBJ2-1 TRBV7-9 CASSSSGAQPADEQFF
TRBJ2-1 TRBV20-1 CSANLGGTSGDYNEQFF
TRBJ2-4 TRBV13 CASRGQGEAKNIQYF
TRBJ1-2 TRBV4-2 CASSQVGGQGAYGYTF
TRBJ1-5 TRBV28 CASTVGPINQPQHF
TRBJ2-5 TRBV27 CASSLPGSQETQYF
TRBJ2-1 TRBV20-1 CSATDRDRVYNEQFF
TRBJ2-4 TRBV5-1 CASSSGTDIQYF
TRBJ2-7 TRBV20-1 CSASGPGQSFGEQYF
TRBJ2-5 TRBV7-9 CASSSNPQETQYF
TRBJ2-3 TRBV6-5 CASGATMDTQYF
TRBJ2-1 TRBV12-3/TRBV12-4 CASSADRWGEQFF
TRBJ2-5 TRBV6-6 CAARRGLAGQGTQYF
TRBJ2-5 TRBV21-1 CAGSARWGTQYF
TRBJ2-1 TRBV5-6 CASSLPTGGEASYNEQFF
TRBJ2-3 TRBV9 CASSVGARLTDTQYF
TRBJ2-1 TRBV9 CASSFPTSGHHNEQFF
TRBJ1-6 TRBV6-5 CASSWTPGSEGPYNSPLHF
TRBJ2-5 TRBV6-1 CASREDRAMEETQYF
TRBJ1-6 TRBV7-9 CASSLFGQGKSPLHF
TRBJ2-2 TRBV6-5 CASSLRRVNTGELFF
TRBJ1-2 TRBV6-2/TRBV6-3 CASSQSENYGYTF
TRBJ1-1 TRBV7-9 CASSLGQGTEAFF
TRBJ1-1 TRBV7-2 CASSLVVQWNTEAFF
TRBJ2-5 TRBV24-1 CATSGWSQETQYF
TRBJ1-5 TRBV20-1 CSARRGTGNQPQHF
TRBJ2-5 TRBV6-1 CASSAGLQQETQYF
TRBJ2-5 TRBV10-3 CAISEDRPKETQYF
TRBJ2-1 TRBV11-2 CASAPGTSGLNEQFF
TRBJ1-2 TRBV7-6 CASSPATGGYTF
TRBJ1-2 TRBV6-1 CASRDRGAGYTF
. TRBV6-2/TRBV6-3 CASSYQIAGEQYF
TRBJ2-6 TRBV7-2 CASSFFKNSGANVLTF
. TRBV10-3 CATSEGQKETQYF
TRBJ1-2 TRBV20-1 CSARDQITGLNGYTF
TRBJ1-2 TRBV20-1 CSARDRRRYGYTF
TRBJ2-7 TRBV27 CASSLFPPREQYF
TRBJ2-1 TRBV4-3 CASSQDILVEQFF
TRBJ2-7 TRBV7-2 CASSLVGTILYEQYF
TRBJ1-4 TRBV3-1 CASSHVPGEKLFF
TRBJ2-1 TRBV27 CASGLLAGGVQFF
TRBJ2-1 TRBV6-2/TRBV6-3 CASSFYRREQFF
TRBJ1-2 TRBV5-1 CASSFSGEDYGYTF
TRBJ1-2 TRBV9 CASSVQGGESSYGYTF
TRBJ1-1 TRBV20-1 CSARGGTGEDTEAFF
TRBJ2-1 TRBV11-1 CASTASGRYEQFF
TRBJ1-2 TRBV10-3 CAISESKTLYGYTF